This T cell receptor beta chain stems from a study of vaccination and CD4 T cells after COVID-19. The overall study: According to the study, participants were given two doses of BNT162b2 or mRNA-1273 vaccine. Every culture used as a control got a CEFX pool, an HIV-1 Nef pool, or no peptide. Study-level findings and limits: Median counts of SARS-CoV-2-reactive clonotypes increased from 21 to 38; this difference was not significant.

A single count supports this clonotype. Its target is not known. Scientists ran DNA taken from cultured CD4+ T cells through the Oncomine TCR Beta short-read assay for sequencing. TCRdb analysed the PCR reads with MiXCR anew, one entry per CDR3 protein. The sample records 20,000 to 25,000 distinct CDR3 sequences, 40% to 50% being singletons. Treatment noted: roughly 11-day PBMC culture with coronavirus spike peptide pools or control peptides (ViraFEST assay). Healthy vaccinees, negative for nucleocapsid antibodies before and after vaccination, had no earlier SARS-CoV-2 infection. CDR1 is SGHAT and CDR2 is FQNNGV in the germline V gene. The CDR3 has 15 residues. Trimming took 4 bases from V and 5 from J; bases not matched to a gene: 10.

The receptor was derived from a human donor who received a COVID-19 vaccine. The chain uses TRBV11-2 and TRBJ2-7; 8 bases are a match to TRBD1. Source: CD4+ T cells from blood, cultured in vitro, taken before SARS-CoV-2 vaccination. The CDR3 protein is CASSSNRDRRDEQYF. CDR3 bases: TGTGCCAGCAGCTCAAACCGGGACAGGCGCGACGAGCAGTACTTC.